This is a list of T cell receptor beta chains from one sample in a study of T-cell reconstitution after alpha-beta-depleted transplantation in children. From the PCR reads, TCRdb called clonotypes with MiXCR, one entry per CDR3 protein. The sample holds roughly 240,000 distinct CDR3 sequences; roughly 7.7% are singletons and the top ten take almost 6.5%. This specimen consisted of PBMCs, mostly from graft donor cells, obtained 180 days after TCRalphabeta/CD19-depleted stem cell transplant. The receptors were gathered from a male patient aged 10-17 years who had a stem cell transplant for acute lymphoblastic leukemia, so the T cells may come from the graft donor. The CDR3 runs from the conserved cysteine through the conserved F or W. The D gene is left open where the match is weak. Only part of the rows carry a size: once, few, many, or a class if the clone is expanded.

NA,TRBV7-3,many,TRBJ2-7,CASSLQGGGYEQYF,TGTGCCAGCAGCCTTCAGGGAGGAGGCTACGAGCAGTACTTC
NA,TRBV14,many,TRBJ2-7,CASSHPGFSYEQYF,TGTGCCAGCAGCCACCCGGGATTCTCCTACGAGCAGTACTTC
TRBD2,TRBV20-1,NA,TRBJ2-3,CSARRGGGNPDTQYF,TGCAGTGCTAGACGCGGGGGTGGTAACCCAGATACGCAGTATTTT
NA,TRBV6-1,many,TRBJ1-1,CASSEAWAGVEAFF,TGTGCCAGCAGTGAAGCCTGGGCAGGCGTCGAAGCTTTCTTT
NA,TRBV5-1,many,TRBJ1-1,CASSLGQLMNTEAFF,TGCGCCAGCAGCTTGGGACAGCTCATGAACACTGAAGCTTTCTTT
TRBD1,TRBV2,NA,TRBJ1-1,CASSEVRTGPYGAFF,TGTGCCAGCAGTGAAGTGCGGACAGGGCCCTATGGAGCTTTCTTT
NA,TRBV6-5,many,TRBJ2-4,CASSYRAVGQNIQYF,TGTGCCAGCAGTTACAGGGCGGTGGGACAAAACATTCAGTACTTC
TRBD2,TRBV7-2,many,TRBJ2-3,CASSFLAGGLVTDTQYF,TGTGCCAGCAGCTTTCTAGCGGGGGGGCTAGTCACAGATACGCAGTATTTT
TRBD2,TRBV5-1,many,TRBJ2-1,CASSPPVGAGGRGGEQFF,TGCGCCAGCAGCCCCCCGGTAGGAGCGGGAGGCCGCGGTGGTGAGCAGTTCTTC
NA,TRBV12-3/TRBV12-4,many,TRBJ2-5,CASSRQGETQYF,TGTGCCAGCAGTAGGCAGGGGGAGACCCAGTACTTC
TRBD1,TRBV29-1,medium-sized,TRBJ2-7,CSVRTGSYYEQYF,TGCAGCGTCCGGACAGGGAGTTACTACGAGCAGTACTTC
NA,TRBV7-3,many,TRBJ2-1,CASSLAPSVNEQFF,TGTGCCAGCAGCCTCGCCCCTAGCGTCAATGAGCAGTTCTTC
NA,TRBV24-1,many,TRBJ2-5,CATSEGGETQYF,TGTGCCACCAGTGAAGGGGGAGAGACCCAGTACTTC
NA,TRBV12-3/TRBV12-4,many,TRBJ2-1,CASSLVLYNEQFF,TGTGCCAGCAGTTTAGTCCTTTACAATGAGCAGTTCTTC
NA,TRBV19,NA,TRBJ1-1,CASSPPYSLSSEAFF,TGTGCCAGTAGTCCCCCCTACAGTTTGTCCTCTGAAGCTTTCTTT
TRBD1,TRBV4-3,many,TRBJ2-7,CASSQTGSRGQYF,TGCGCCAGCAGCCAGACAGGGAGCCGTGGGCAGTACTTC
NA,TRBV29-1,many,TRBJ2-5,CSVDHPGGTQYF,TGCAGCGTTGACCACCCCGGTGGGACCCAGTACTTC
TRBD1,TRBV18,many,TRBJ2-2,CASSLQGAIVPNTGELFF,TGTGCCAGCTCACTACAGGGGGCGATTGTCCCGAACACCGGGGAGCTGTTTTTT
TRBD2,TRBV29-1,many,TRBJ2-2,CSVDSGRTNTGELFF,TGCAGCGTTGATAGCGGGAGGACGAACACCGGGGAGCTGTTTTTT
TRBD2,TRBV7-7,many,TRBJ2-5,CASSLGTSGGVQETQYF,TGTGCCAGCAGCTTGGGGACTAGCGGGGGGGTCCAAGAGACCCAGTACTTC
TRBD1,TRBV7-2,many,TRBJ2-4,CASTYGFPTGKKNIQYF,TGTGCCAGCACCTACGGGTTCCCGACAGGGAAAAAAAACATTCAGTACTTC
TRBD2,TRBV11-2,many,TRBJ2-1,CASSLIHSLGLAPTEQFF,TGTGCCAGCAGCTTAATCCACTCCCTGGGACTAGCCCCTACTGAGCAGTTCTTC
TRBD1,TRBV12-3/TRBV12-4,many,TRBJ2-7,CASRPGTGGSYEQYF,TGTGCCAGCAGACCCGGGACAGGGGGATCTTACGAGCAGTACTTC
NA,TRBV12-3/TRBV12-4,many,TRBJ2-7,CASSLRVSYEQYF,TGTGCCAGCAGTTTAAGAGTCTCCTACGAGCAGTACTTC
TRBD1,TRBV11-1,few,TRBJ2-6,CASSRPSMTGGTAGANVLTF,TGTGCCAGCAGCCGTCCCTCTATGACAGGGGGCACCGCTGGGGCCAACGTCCTGACTTTC
NA,TRBV5-5,many,TRBJ1-1,CASSLLTSRDTEAFF,TGTGCCAGCAGCTTGTTGACTTCAAGGGACACTGAAGCTTTCTTT
TRBD2,TRBV11-1,many,TRBJ2-3,CASSFTSGGLGSPDTQYF,TGTGCCAGCAGCTTTACTAGCGGGGGCCTGGGGAGCCCAGATACGCAGTATTTT
NA,TRBV5-1,many,TRBJ1-1,CASSTAIPLGNTEAFF,TGCGCCAGCAGCACAGCGATCCCTTTAGGAAACACTGAAGCTTTCTTT
NA,TRBV7-9,many,TRBJ2-3,CASSFSGGRDTQYF,TGTGCCAGCAGCTTTTCCGGAGGGCGGGATACGCAGTATTTT
TRBD1,TRBV27,many,TRBJ2-7,CASRGQGRHEQYF,TGTGCCAGCAGAGGACAGGGTAGACACGAGCAGTACTTC
TRBD2,TRBV29-1,many,TRBJ2-5,CSVVAGGETQYF,TGCAGCGTTGTAGCGGGAGGGGAGACCCAGTACTTC
NA,TRBV5-1,many,TRBJ2-6,CASSSRDSGANVLTF,TGCGCCAGCAGCTCCCGGGACTCTGGGGCCAACGTCCTGACTTTC
NA,TRBV7-2,many,TRBJ1-1,CASSLFGVNTEAFF,TGTGCCAGCAGCTTGTTCGGAGTGAACACTGAAGCTTTCTTT
TRBD2,TRBV10-3,few,TRBJ2-7,CAISESKTSATYEQYF,TGTGCCATCAGTGAGTCCAAGACTAGCGCGACCTACGAGCAGTACTTC
TRBD1,TRBV4-3,many,TRBJ2-7,CASSQVQGGGSYEQYF,TGCGCCAGCAGCCAAGTACAGGGGGGAGGCTCCTACGAGCAGTACTTC
TRBD1,TRBV5-6,many,TRBJ2-1,CASSLRGGPANEQFF,TGTGCCAGCAGCTTGAGAGGGGGCCCCGCGAATGAGCAGTTCTTC
TRBD1,TRBV20-1,many,TRBJ1-5,CSALDRENQPQHF,TGCAGTGCCCTGGACAGGGAAAATCAGCCCCAGCATTTT
NA,TRBV20-1,many,TRBJ2-1,CSAPDFSSYNEQFF,TGCAGTGCTCCCGACTTCAGCTCCTACAATGAGCAGTTCTTC
TRBD2,TRBV7-9,many,TRBJ2-7,CASSLRWEGEQYF,TGTGCCAGCAGCCTCCGATGGGAGGGCGAGCAGTACTTC
TRBD2,TRBV11-1,few,TRBJ2-4,CASSPPAGLAGGDRAKNIQYF,TGTGCCAGCAGCCCCCCAGCCGGACTAGCGGGAGGGGATAGGGCCAAAAACATTCAGTACTTC
TRBD2,TRBV29-1,many,TRBJ2-1,CSAQGLADSYNEQFF,TGCAGCGCACAGGGACTAGCGGACTCCTACAATGAGCAGTTCTTC
NA,TRBV5-5,many,TRBJ2-5,CASSPLGESQETQYF,TGTGCCAGCAGCCCACTCGGGGAGTCCCAAGAGACCCAGTACTTC
NA,TRBV20-1,many,TRBJ2-7,CSARDLRVEQYF,TGCAGTGCTAGAGATCTCCGGGTCGAGCAGTACTTC
NA,TRBV5-6,many,TRBJ2-7,CASSFGFSYEQYF,TGTGCCAGCAGCTTTGGGTTCTCCTACGAGCAGTACTTC
NA,TRBV2,many,TRBJ2-7,CASKQNYEQYF,TGTGCCAGCAAGCAGAACTACGAGCAGTACTTC
NA,TRBV6-5,NA,TRBJ2-7,CASSYRDRLSYYEQYF,TGTGCCAGCAGTTACCGGGACCGCCTCAGCTACTACGAGCAGTACTTC
NA,TRBV18,many,TRBJ2-6,CASSPGGPGTGANVLTF,TGTGCCAGCTCACCCGGCGGACCAGGGACTGGGGCCAACGTCCTGACTTTC
TRBD1,TRBV7-2,NA,TRBJ2-2,CASSRDRRNTGELFF,TGTGCCAGCAGCCGGGACAGAAGGAACACCGGGGAGCTGTTTTTT
TRBD2,TRBV4-3,many,TRBJ2-1,CASSQVTSGGPYDEQFF,TGCGCCAGCAGCCAAGTAACTAGCGGGGGGCCTTATGATGAGCAGTTCTTC